The clone carrying this TCR beta chain came up once. Antigen specificity is unknown. These data come from a study of radiotherapy plus CTLA-4 blockade in lung cancer. Study-level information: Objective responses were documented in over 15% of patients, with disease control in approximately 32%.

Study-wide points: TCR clones originating in tumors grew in number in blood after radiotherapy plus ipilimumab.

Profiling relied on immunoSEQ multiplex PCR, and the TCRdb table lists in-frame clones only, not all of them. This sample carries about 25,000 clones, about three quarters of them seen once, and the ten largest clones take over 3%. V was clipped by 4 bases and J by 7 bases; unmatched bases: 8. This CDR3 is 14 amino acids long. CDR1 SGHNT and CDR2 YENEEA come from the germline V gene. This clonotype was sampled from a human donor with non-small cell lung cancer who had stable disease on radiotherapy plus ipilimumab. Specimen: peripheral blood, collected from a patient treated with radiotherapy plus ipilimumab. This chain joins TRBV11-3 and TRBJ1-1, with 8 bases aligning to TRBD1. The CDR3 region has the DNA TGTGCCAGCAGCTCCTACGGGACAGGCAGTGAAGCTTTCTTT. Amino acid sequence: CASSSYGTGSEAFF.